This T cell receptor beta chain was documented in a study (dated by TCRdb to the mid-2010s). Looking at the study overall: The study tested whether tumor-infiltrating Tregs in breast cancer are recruited from blood Tregs or converted in situ from other CD4+ T cell subsets. What the work shows at the level of the full study, not this receptor alone: In terms of TCR gene usage, tumor memory CD4+ T cells clustered together with blood and lymph node memory CD4+ cells, as well as with lymph node naive CD4+ cells. The greatest overlap of tumor-infiltrating Treg TCR alpha and beta sequences was observed with tumor naive CD4+ T cells, followed by blood naive CD4+ T cells. The larger-cohort validation was restricted to a single TCR beta V-J rearrangement rather than whole repertoires.

Full-length TCR variable regions were amplified by 5' RACE PCR with constant-region reverse primers, followed by semi-nested PCR with Nested Universal Primer A. The ReliaPrep RNA Cell Miniprep System was used to extract total RNA, which was then reverse transcribed into 5'RACE-ready cDNA with the SMARTer RACE 5'/3' Kit. An Illumina MiSeq was used to sequence the full-length TCR alpha and beta libraries, which had been barcoded with multiplex adaptors. In the source study's methods: For each of nine subset-tissue groups, sequencing data from the five patients were combined, and the groups were compared by unsupervised clustering of TCR gene usage. The Morisita-Horn index was used to calculate repertoire similarity, with shared sequences weighted by how much each contributed to each repertoire. Through fastp at Q25 and MiXCR, TCRdb rebuilt clones from the public reads, retaining in-frame beta chains. Rows matching on CDR3 protein sequence are summarized as one entry with the most common DNA and genes. TCRdb assigned the V and J calls; the authors' analysis was not used. Recorded for this sample are 9,000 to 13,000 distinct CDR3 sequences; 47% of them occurred a single time. The ten largest clones take up around an eighth of the sample.

Trimming at the junction amounts to 0 bases on V and 4 bases on J, and the germline ends lie 9 bases apart. There are 14 amino acids in the CDR3, from cysteine to phenylalanine inclusive. Only the CDR3 part of the read is kept: 42 bases, read in frame from the first base. The germline V gene sets CDR1 to SGHTA and CDR2 to FQGNSA. With respect to this clonotype: Its antigen has not been determined. No base-level quality is on record; no much larger clone is a single base apart.

Naive CD4+ T cells were purified with the Miltenyi Naive CD4+ T Cell Isolation kit, with Tregs depleted using CD25 microbeads. Tregs, naive and memory CD4+ T cells from tumor, blood and ipsilateral draining lymph nodes of 4 or 5 breast cancer patients underwent full-length TCR alpha and beta sequencing. Tumor tissue and lymph nodes obtained from ipsilateral axillary dissection were perfused with PBS, minced and then digested with collagenase I and hyaluronidase. A purity exceeding 90% was confirmed by FACS for the sorted cell populations. Recombination connected TRBV7-2 to TRBJ1-2; the D gene identity is not certain. The origin of this receptor is a female donor with breast cancer. Sequencing input: tumor-infiltrating naive CD4+ T cells sorted from the breast tumor. The cell subset or site label here, explained by the study, means: naive CD4+ T cells, CD4+CD45RA+CD25-. The CDR3 amino acid sequence is: CASSLADGAYGYTF. The sequenced DNA is TGTGCCAGCAGCTTAGCGGACGGAGCCTATGGCTACACCTTC.